This T cell receptor beta chain was captured by sequencing in a study of type 1 regulatory T cells. The wider study: T-allo10 is a Tr1-enriched, alloantigen-specific CD4 T cell product made in vitro.

As to this clonotype: What it binds is unknown.

V was clipped by 2 bases and J by 5 bases, with 6 bases between them. Germline assignment: CDR1 SGHVS and CDR2 FQNEAQ. This CDR3 comprises 12 residues. TCRdb independently ran MiXCR on the reads; one entry per CDR3 protein. The repertoire includes roughly 60,000 distinct CDR3 sequences, over 50% of them detected once, and 1.5% to 2% sits in the top ten. Sequences were obtained from cultured non-Tr1 T cells, either the whole culture or a sorted T cell fraction (not recorded which). This sequence was found in a human donor in good health. The chain is built from TRBV7-8 and TRBJ2-5; D unresolved. CDR3 loop: CASSLSTETQYF. CDR3 DNA sequence: TGTGCCAGCAGCTTATCAACGGAGACCCAGTACTTC.